The text below deals with one T cell receptor beta chain. The trim removed 4 bases at V and 1 base at J, leaving 6 bases unmatched. Germline V gives CDR1 SEHNR, CDR2 FQNEAQ (reference sequence). The length of the CDR3 is 15 residues. TCRdb's table, derived via immunoSEQ multiplex PCR, lists solely in-frame clones and lacks some. The repertoire includes roughly 92,000 clones, approximately 95% of them detected once, and 0.3% to 0.35% sits in the top ten. The data were obtained in a study of technical replicates of blood from several donors. The rearrangement uses TRBV7-9 and TRBJ1-2; 7 bases are shared with TRBD1. The clonotype comes from a human donor in good health. The specimen sequenced was T cells isolated from PBMCs. The CDR3 nucleotides are TGTGCCAGCAGCTGGGGACAGCCAGTTAACTATGGCTACACCTTC. Translating it yields CASSWGQPVNYGYTF.